This T cell receptor (beta chain) was identified in a study of Graves' ophthalmopathy and Graves' hyperthyroidism. Study at large: Peripheral blood was gathered at the point of initial diagnosis, before any treatment started. Regarding the study as a whole: Blood also contained most of the expanded thyroid clonotypes above 0.001 frequency. Ophthalmopathy and stable hyperthyroidism were discriminated by a 13-signature model, with about 91% sensitivity and around 77% specificity.

As the template, RNA transcripts were used to amplify TCR beta CDR3 regions. First-round RT-PCR with HTBI primers preceded a second-round multiplex PCR. TCRdb redid the calling of the multiplex PCR reads with MiXCR, one entry per CDR3 protein. Of 200,000 to 250,000 distinct CDR3 sequences listed, roughly 21% are singletons. This clonotype was observed a few times. The antigen is undetermined. Other autoimmune diseases, uncontrolled infections, pregnancy or lactation excluded patients from enrollment. The length of the CDR3 is 17 residues. Germline loops: CDR1 SGHNT, CDR2 YYREEE (reference sequence). Trimming cost V 0 bases and J 3 bases, with 16 bases left between them.

This chain connects TRBV5-4 to TRBJ1-5, with D possibly TRBD1 on 5 matching bases. The TCR was taken from a woman aged 45-65 years with Graves' ophthalmopathy. Sample: peripheral blood. CDR3 sequence reads: CASSLGTAGTSNQPQHF. The CDR3 nucleotides are TGTGCCAGCAGCTTGGGCACGGCGGGGACTTCCAATCAGCCCCAGCATTTT.